This T cell receptor beta chain is drawn from a study of blood T cells in healthy people across ages. Study results and caveats: Versus aged donors, long-lived donors had higher diversity and more naive CD4+ cells. A roughly linear fall in TCR beta diversity per million T cells was seen with increasing age.

Remarks on this clonotype: Its antigen is undetermined.

Primed by a sample-barcoded 5' primer and a J-beta primer mix, a second PCR proceeded for roughly 7 to 12 cycles. TCRdb processed the 5' RACE reads anew with MiXCR; each CDR3 protein has one entry. The sample holds approximately 1,000,000 distinct CDR3 sequences, more than 30% seen once. This CDR3 is built from 18 residues. Germline V gives CDR1 ENHRY, CDR2 SYGVKD. J gave up 1 base and V 3 bases, and 5 bases lay outside the gene matches. The TCR was taken from a man aged 18 to 35 in good health. The chain joins TRBV10-3 to TRBJ2-1, with 14 bases matching TRBD2. Input material: blood. CDR3 in amino acids: CAISDGLAGGLSYNEQFF. The CDR3 DNA reads as TGTGCCATCAGTGACGGACTAGCGGGGGGCCTTTCCTACAATGAGCAGTTCTTC.